The 14 T cell receptor beta chains listed next were all sequenced from one sample in a study of molecular identifiers for immune sequencing clone quantification. TCRdb recomputed calls from the PCR reads with MiXCR, one row per CDR3 protein. The table records about 630,000 distinct CDR3 sequences, roughly 25% of them present only once. Sequencing was done on a sample of naive CD8+ T cells from blood, with Jurkat cell RNA spiked in. The subset: FACS-sorted CD8+CD4-CCR7+CD45RA+ naive T cells. These receptors originate from a human donor in good health. Some libraries in this study had Jurkat cell RNA spiked in.

Remarks on this clonotype: A clone one base away is much larger, so this may be a read error. The V call is TRBV7-9, the J call TRBJ2-7; D gene uncertain. The CDR3 runs to 14 residues. Germline V gives CDR1 SEHNR, CDR2 FQNEAQ (reference sequence). The CDR3 reads CAISPTTPSYEQYF. Written as DNA, the CDR3 is TGTGCCATCAGCCCGACGACTCCCTCCTACGAGCAGTACTTC.

Comments on this clonotype: A much more abundant neighbour one base away suggests this may be a read error. The J gene is TRBJ1-1, the V gene TRBV4-2, with TRBD1 as a possible D gene (6 bases). Germline V CDR1 and CDR2: LGHNA, YNFKEQ. This CDR3 has 16 residues. The CDR3 nucleotides read TGTGCCACCAGCCAAGGGGGTACTGGGTGGGAGACTGAAGCTTTCTTT. The encoded protein is CATSQGGTGWETEAFF.

This chain connects TRBV7-6 to TRBJ2-1; 10 bases match TRBD2. Looked up from germline, CDR1 is SGHVS and CDR2 is FNYEAQ. V lost 4 bases, J lost 4 bases, and 4 bases stayed unmatched. This CDR3 is 15 amino acids long. The CDR3 is CASSSSGSPYNEQFF. The DNA of the CDR3 is TGTGCCAGCAGCTCTAGCGGGAGTCCGTACAATGAGCAGTTCTTC.

About this clonotype: A much larger clone differs by one base, so this may be a read error. The chain recombines TRBV7-9 with TRBJ2-1, with 7 bases matching TRBD1. The CDR3 length is 12 residues. In germline, CDR1 is SEHNR, CDR2 FQNEAQ (reference sequence). Losses at the gene ends were 1 base for V and 12 bases for J; bases not matched to a gene: 3. The CDR3 reads CASSLEGAAQFF. CDR3 DNA: TGTGCCAGCAGCTTAGAGGGGGCCGCGCAGTTCTTC.

This clonotype was observed many times. The chain recombines TRBV11-2 with TRBJ2-3; D is unclear. V lost 8 bases and J 0 bases, leaving 12 bases between the germline ends. Germline CDR1 reads SGHAT; CDR2 reads FQNNGV. The CDR3 totals 14 residues. The CDR3 sequence is CASGFMSSTDTQYF. The CDR3 DNA follows: TGTGCCAGCGGATTCATGAGCAGCACAGATACGCAGTATTTT.

About this clonotype: A read error may explain this, as a much larger clone is one base away. This likely comes from a read error, as the CDR3 has no conserved phenylalanine or tryptophan at its end. The chain combines TRBV5-1 with TRBJ2-3; 9 bases agree with TRBD1. Germline values: CDR1 SGHRS, CDR2 YFSETQ. Trimming at V came to 1 base and at J to 2 bases, leaving 8 bases not matched to a gene. This CDR3 is 17 amino acids long. CDR3 sequence: CASSLYPGQGNTDTQYS. The CDR3 DNA follows: TGCGCCAGCAGCTTGTACCCGGGACAGGGTAACACAGATACGCAGTATTCT.

This chain connects TRBV2 to TRBJ2-7, with 9 bases matching TRBD1. The V and J ends lost 0 bases and 4 bases, in that order; junction bases with no gene match: 10. Looked up from germline, CDR1 is SNHLY and CDR2 is FYNNEI. The CDR3 totals 17 residues. CDR3 loop: CASSEAQWDRVAYEQYF. The CDR3 nucleotides are TGTGCCAGCAGTGAAGCACAATGGGACAGGGTTGCATACGAGCAGTACTTC.

This clonotype was recorded at least ten times. The chain links TRBV29-1 to TRBJ2-3, with 8 bases lining up with TRBD1. CDR1 is SQVTM and CDR2 is ANQGSEA in the germline V gene. The CDR3 is made up of 15 amino acids. Trimming at V came to 5 bases and at J to 4 bases, leaving 11 bases not matched to a gene. CDR3 residues: CSVHTGQGSPDTQYF. In DNA, the CDR3 is TGCAGCGTTCACACTGGACAGGGATCGCCAGATACGCAGTATTTT.

The table lists this clonotype with a few counts. This chain uses TRBV11-2 with TRBJ1-1, with D hard to call. Germline CDR1 and CDR2: SGHAT and FQNNGV. V lost 4 bases, J lost 1 base, and 10 bases lay in between. This CDR3 is 14 amino acids long. CDR3 residues: CASSSPRRNTEAFF. CDR3 nucleotides: TGTGCCAGCAGCTCCCCTAGGAGGAACACTGAAGCTTTCTTT.

The J gene is TRBJ2-7, the V gene TRBV19; 8 positions agree with TRBD1. Unmatched junction bases numbered 9, after V lost 5 bases and J lost 3 bases. CDR3 length equals 15 residues. Germline CDR1 reads LNHDA; CDR2 reads SQIVND (reference sequence). CDR3: CASSAPGQELYEQYF. The CDR3 DNA reads TGTGCCAGTAGTGCGCCGGGACAGGAACTCTACGAGCAGTACTTC. Full variable domain (rest looked up from reference TRBV19 and TRBJ2-7): DGGITQSPKYLFRKEGQNVTLSCEQNLNHDAMYWYRQDPGQGLRLIYYSQIVNDFQKGDIAEGYSVSREKKESFPLTVTSAQKNPTAFYLCASSAPGQELYEQYFGPGTRLTVT.

Worth noting for this clonotype: The germline gene is not matched at one end of the junction; a read error may be the cause. The J gene is TRBJ2-2, the V gene TRBV7-9; 8 bases align to TRBD2. CDR3 length: 18 amino acids. Germline CDR1 reads SEHNR; CDR2 reads FQNEAQ (reference sequence). CDR3 nucleotides: TGTGCCAGCGGCTTAGAGAGGGCTAGCGGGTCGAACACCGGGGAGCTGTTTTTT. It yields the protein CASGLERASGSNTGELFF. The full variable domain, its missing parts supplied by reference TRBV7-9 and TRBJ2-2, is DTGVSQNPRHKITKRGQNVTFRCDPISEHNRLYWYRQTLGQGPEFLTYFQNEAQLEKSRLLSDRFSAERPKGSFSTLEIQRTEQGDSAMYLCASGLERASGSNTGELFFGEGSRLTVL.

V gene TRBV5-1 combines with J gene TRBJ2-1, with 8 bases lining up with TRBD2. The CDR3 length is 15 residues. After removal of 0 bases from V and 9 bases from J, the junction contained 8 bases not matched to a gene. CDR1 and CDR2 from the germline V gene are SGHRS and YFSETQ. This chain's CDR3 is CASSLVGSGTIEQFF. In nucleotides, the CDR3 is TGCGCCAGCAGCTTGGTTGGTAGCGGGACGATTGAGCAGTTCTTC.

The chain recombines TRBV12-3 or TRBV12-4 with TRBJ2-1, with D perhaps given as TRBD1 or TRBD2 (5 bases each). V was cut by 2 bases and J by 5 bases, with 13 bases left in between. This CDR3 spans 15 amino acids. CDR3 nucleotides: TGTGCCAGCAGTTTATCAGGAGGACAAAACAATGAGCAGTTCTTC. Its protein product is CASSLSGGQNNEQFF.

This clonotype was detected a few times. This chain joins TRBV14 and TRBJ2-5, with D possibly matching TRBD2 (6 bases). Trimming pared 4 bases from V and 7 bases from J, leaving 22 bases between. The CDR3 covers 16 residues. Per the germline V gene, CDR1 is SGHDN and CDR2 is FVKESK. The CDR3 protein is CASSRGVGVRDVTQYF. The CDR3 coding sequence is TGTGCCAGCAGCCGGGGGGTCGGGGTTCGAGATGTGACCCAGTACTTC.